A selection of T cell receptor beta chains follows, all from one sample in a study of radiotherapy plus CTLA-4 blockade in lung cancer. Profiled with immunoSEQ multiplex PCR; TCRdb holds only in-frame clones, not every one. The sample contains some 110,000 clones, 85% to 90% of which appear only once. The sequencing used peripheral blood, collected from a patient treated with radiotherapy plus ipilimumab. The receptors stem from a human donor with non-small cell lung cancer that progressed on radiotherapy plus ipilimumab. The CDR3 runs from the conserved cysteine through the conserved F or W. A D gene is named only where the DNA matches it firmly. A clone size is listed for some rows: how often the clone was seen (once, few, many), or a class if it is expanded.

-	-	TRBV23-1	TRBJ2-1	CASSQDQRETRNEQFF	TGCGCCAGCAGTCAAGATCAACGGGAGACGCGAAATGAGCAGTTCTTC
once	TRBD2	TRBV5-1	TRBJ2-1	CASSIPSGASDEQFF	TGCGCCAGCAGTATTCCTAGCGGTGCTTCGGATGAGCAGTTCTTC
-	TRBD2	TRBV6-1	TRBJ2-5	CASGTSGILQETQYF	TGTGCCAGCGGGACTAGCGGCATTTTACAAGAGACCCAGTACTTC
once	TRBD2	TRBV6-5	TRBJ2-7	CASSYSPSGSKYEQYF	TGTGCCAGCAGTTACTCGCCTAGCGGGAGCAAGTACGAGCAGTACTTC
-	-	TRBV28	TRBJ2-7	CASSLGGYYEQYF	TGTGCCAGCAGTTTAGGAGGTTACTACGAGCAGTACTTC
-	-	TRBV30	TRBJ2-1	CAQGRAYNEQFF	TGTGCCCAGGGACGAGCTTACAATGAGCAGTTCTTC
once	-	TRBV30	TRBJ1-4	CAWSGVPEKLFF	TGTGCCTGGAGTGGGGTGCCTGAAAAACTGTTTTTT
-	-	TRBV18	TRBJ1-1	CASSPLQGPMNTEAFF	TGTGCCAGCTCACCGTTGCAGGGGCCAATGAACACTGAAGCTTTCTTT
-	TRBD1	TRBV28	TRBJ1-3	CASSRDSYGNTIYF	TGTGCCAGCAGTAGGGACAGCTATGGAAACACCATATATTTT
once	-	TRBV7-6	TRBJ1-3	CASSLGKVSSSGSSGNTIYF	TGTGCCAGCAGCTTAGGAAAAGTGTCATCGAGTGGGTCCTCTGGAAACACCATATATTTT
-	-	TRBV30	TRBJ2-2	CAWSVLPGWGGELFF	TGTGCCTGGAGTGTACTGCCAGGGTGGGGCGGGGAGCTGTTTTTT
-	-	TRBV9	TRBJ2-2	CASSASRVAGELFF	TGTGCCAGCAGCGCTTCCAGGGTAGCCGGGGAGCTGTTTTTT
-	-	TRBV19	TRBJ1-5	CASSSTGAGSNQPQHF	TGTGCCAGTAGTTCCACCGGCGCGGGTAGCAATCAGCCCCAGCATTTT
-	-	TRBV5-1	TRBJ2-7	CASRAEVPRYEQYF	TGCGCCAGCAGGGCTGAGGTACCACGCTACGAGCAGTACTTC
-	TRBD1	TRBV5-4	TRBJ1-5	CASSKKTGDTLNSNQPQHF	TGTGCCAGCAGCAAGAAGACAGGGGACACCCTCAATAGCAATCAGCCCCAGCATTTT
-	-	TRBV6-5	TRBJ2-7	CASSLATRAHEQYF	TGTGCCAGCAGCCTCGCGACTAGGGCGCACGAGCAGTACTTC
once	-	TRBV19	TRBJ1-2	CASTDVNYGYTF	TGTGCCAGTACAGATGTTAACTATGGCTACACCTTC
-	-	TRBV6-5	TRBJ2-7	CASSSLDSSYEQYF	TGTGCCAGCAGTTCCCTGGACTCGTCCTACGAGCAGTACTTC
-	TRBD1	TRBV6-4	TRBJ1-1	CASRDRGDTEAFF	TGTGCCAGCAGGGACAGGGGCGACACTGAAGCTTTCTTT
-	-	TRBV5-4	TRBJ1-4	CASSLDSGTNEKLFF	TGTGCCAGCAGCTTGGACAGCGGTACGAATGAAAAACTGTTTTTT
-	-	TRBV4-1	TRBJ1-4	CASSVVGDRESEKLFF	TGCGCCAGCAGCGTAGTTGGGGACCGCGAGTCGGAAAAACTGTTTTTT
-	TRBD2	TRBV2	TRBJ2-2	CASSESGLAGAGTGELFF	TGTGCCAGCAGTGAGTCGGGACTAGCGGGAGCGGGCACCGGGGAGCTGTTTTTT
-	-	TRBV28	TRBJ2-7	CASSQTPRYEQYF	TGTGCCAGCAGTCAGACGCCTCGCTACGAGCAGTACTTC
-	-	TRBV5-1	TRBJ1-3	CASSYGPSRRLGVNTIYF	TGCGCCAGCAGCTACGGGCCATCAAGGAGACTAGGTGTAAACACCATATATTTT
-	TRBD1	TRBV5-6	TRBJ1-1	CASSPGPGTAAEAFF	TGTGCCAGCAGCCCAGGCCCGGGGACAGCCGCGGAAGCTTTCTTT
-	-	TRBV2	TRBJ2-7	CASSSGGGSSYEQYF	TGTGCCAGCAGCTCAGGGGGCGGGAGCTCCTACGAGCAGTACTTC
-	TRBD2	TRBV5-1	TRBJ2-1	CASSLLSGRNNEQFF	TGCGCCAGCAGCTTGCTTAGCGGGAGAAACAATGAGCAGTTCTTC
few	-	TRBV4-1	TRBJ1-2	CASSQELIGQRYGYTF	TGCGCCAGCAGCCAAGAGCTAATAGGGCAGCGCTATGGCTACACCTTC
-	-	TRBV4-1	TRBJ1-3	CASSHPGPDSGNTIYF	TGCGCCAGCAGCCACCCGGGGCCCGATTCTGGAAACACCATATATTTT
-	-	TRBV14	TRBJ2-2	CASSQVPTSRDTGELFF	TGTGCCAGCAGCCAAGTACCTACGTCTAGAGACACCGGGGAGCTGTTTTTT
once	TRBD2	TRBV7-6	TRBJ2-3	CASSRLAGVTDTQYF	TGTGCCAGCAGCAGACTAGCGGGGGTTACAGATACGCAGTATTTT
-	TRBD1	TRBV6-5	TRBJ2-4	CASSRTGANIQYF	TGTGCCAGCAGTAGGACAGGGGCCAACATTCAGTACTTC